One and the same sample provided the 32 T cell receptor beta chains below, sequenced in a study of T cell repertoires in cytomegalovirus infection. No cognate antigen is known for these TCRs. TCRdb passed the reads through MiXCR, listing each CDR3 protein once. Among under 850,000 distinct CDR3 sequences listed, around 31% were seen once. Sample: cultured PBMCs, taken from culture after CMV antigen stimulation. The receptors come from a human donor in good health (CMV status not recorded). Some clones in this sample may be carry-over from other donors' samples.

A single count supports this clonotype. V usage is TRBV5-5 and J usage is TRBJ2-5, with a weak D call TRBD2 (6 bases). CDR1 SGHKS and CDR2 YYEKEE come from the germline V gene (reference sequence). With 4 bases removed from V and 5 bases from J, the gap between germline ends came to 12 bases. The CDR3 extends over 13 amino acids. The CDR3 DNA reads TGTGCCAGCAGCCTGGACTATTGGGAGACCCAGTACTTC. As protein: CASSLDYWETQYF.

The rearrangement uses TRBV12-3 or TRBV12-4 and TRBJ2-5, with 12 bases fitting TRBD2. Trimming at V came to 5 bases and at J to 3 bases, leaving 10 bases not matched to a gene. This CDR3 is 17 amino acids long. Here the CDR3 DNA reads TGTGCCAGCAGTCAATGGACTAGCGGGATTGAGGAAGAGACCCAGTACTTC. Translating it yields CASSQWTSGIEEETQYF.

This clonotype appeared a few times. The chain recombines TRBV7-6 with TRBJ2-7; 11 bases match TRBD2. The CDR3 is 18 amino acids. The J segment lost 3 bases and the V segment lost 0 bases, leaving 10 bases of the junction unmatched. CDR1 and CDR2 (germline): SGHVS, FNYEAQ. The CDR3 protein is CASSLAPVAGGYFYEQYF. CDR3 in DNA: TGTGCCAGCAGCTTAGCGCCGGTAGCGGGGGGGTACTTCTACGAGCAGTACTTC.

The chain carries TRBV7-9 and TRBJ2-5, with D uncertain. Trimming left V 5 bases short and J 5 bases short, with 18 bases between. Per the germline V gene, CDR1 is SEHNR and CDR2 is FQNEAQ (reference sequence). The CDR3 has 15 amino acids. The CDR3 here is CASSKTRTSGETQYF. CDR3 sequence (DNA): TGTGCCAGCAGCAAAACTCGGACCTCTGGGGAGACCCAGTACTTC.

The chain has TRBV6-2 or TRBV6-3 and TRBJ2-4; a possible D gene is TRBD2 (6 bases). From germline, CDR1 is MNHEY and CDR2 SVGEGT. The CDR3 is 17 amino acids. Trimming shortened V by 2 bases and J by 3 bases, and 17 bases separated the two germline ends. The CDR3 loop is CASSYLDGRSVKNIQYF. DNA for the CDR3: TGTGCCAGCAGTTACCTGGACGGGAGATCGGTCAAAAACATTCAGTACTTC.

This clonotype has just a few counts. The chain links TRBV12-3 or TRBV12-4 to TRBJ1-2; no clear D gene. Trimming stripped 0 bases from V and 6 bases from J, with 8 bases between. The CDR3 is made up of 13 amino acids. CDR3 sequence reads: CASSLAWRDGYTF. The CDR3 DNA reads TGTGCCAGCAGTTTAGCGTGGAGGGATGGCTACACCTTC.

This rearrangement joins TRBV27 to TRBJ2-7; 7 nucleotides line up with TRBD1. The CDR3 is 15 amino acids. The V gene's germline CDR1 is MNHEY and CDR2 SMNVEV (reference sequence). V shed 5 bases and J 0 bases; nucleotides not matched to a gene: 7. Here the CDR3 DNA reads TGTGCCAGCAGTCGGACAGGCCTCAGCTCCTACGAGCAGTACTTC. This gives the protein CASSRTGLSSYEQYF.

The CDR3 DNA is TGTGCCAGCAGTCCGACTAGCATTTACGACAATGAGCAGTTCTTC. The encoded protein is CASSPTSIYDNEQFF. The genes are TRBV12-3 or TRBV12-4 and TRBJ2-1; 7 bases fit TRBD2. V was clipped by 5 bases and J by 5 bases; unmatched bases: 9. This CDR3 comprises 15 residues.

The chain combines TRBV4-1 with TRBJ1-2; D unresolved. The V gene lost 0 bases and the J gene lost 1 base, with 6 bases spanning the gap. CDR1 MGHRA and CDR2 YSYEKL come from the germline V gene. The CDR3 has 14 residues. The CDR3 bases are TGCGCCAGCAGCCAAGACTCGGTTAACTATGGCTACACCTTC. Translated, it gives CASSQDSVNYGYTF.

The chain is built from TRBV12-5 and TRBJ1-2, with 8 bases lining up with TRBD1. V trimming: 2 bases; J trimming: 6 bases; junction bases outside the gene matches: 14. In germline, CDR1 is LGHNT, CDR2 FRNRAP. The CDR3 loop spans 17 amino acids. CDR3 sequence reads: CASGLNARGRMKDGYTF. The CDR3 coding sequence is TGTGCTAGTGGTTTGAATGCCAGGGGGCGTATGAAGGATGGCTACACCTTC.

This clonotype has only a few counts. The rearrangement uses TRBV6-2 or TRBV6-3 and TRBJ2-5; D call uncertain. This CDR3 comprises 14 residues. Germline V gives CDR1 MNHEY, CDR2 SVGEGT. With 2 bases removed from V and 4 bases from J, the gap between germline ends came to 11 bases. The DNA of the CDR3 is TGTGCCAGCAGTTACGATCCCGTGATAGAGACCCAGTACTTC. Translating it yields CASSYDPVIETQYF.

This clonotype was counted between two and nine times. The chain employs TRBV6-2 or TRBV6-3 and TRBJ2-1; 10 bases match TRBD2. Germline CDR1 MNHEY, CDR2 SVGEGT. The ends lost 6 bases at V and 4 bases at J; junction bases unmatched: 6. This CDR3 has 15 residues. This CDR3 is CASRLLAGYYNEQFF. The CDR3 bases are TGTGCCAGCAGACTACTAGCGGGATATTACAATGAGCAGTTCTTC.

This rearrangement joins TRBV7-9 to TRBJ2-2; tentatively, D is TRBD2 (6 bases). Looked up from germline, CDR1 is SEHNR and CDR2 is FQNEAQ (reference sequence). V lost 7 bases and J 8 bases, leaving 14 bases between the germline ends. There are 13 residues in the CDR3. The CDR3 nucleotides read TGTGCCAGCACCGCAACTAGCAAGGGGGAGCTGTTTTTT. It specifies CASTATSKGELFF.

This clonotype was counted between two and nine times. The chain recombines TRBV12-3 or TRBV12-4 with TRBJ1-4; TRBD1 might be the D (6 bases). The CDR3 has 16 amino acids. The V end lost 6 bases, the J end lost 3 bases, and 17 bases lay between the germline ends. The CDR3, as DNA: TGTGCCAGCAGCATCACAGGGATGACGGCTAATGAAAAACTGTTTTTT. Protein: CASSITGMTANEKLFF.

This clonotype has a single count. This chain connects TRBV5-1 to TRBJ2-5, with D perhaps given as TRBD1 or TRBD2 (5 bases each). Trimming shortened V by 3 bases and J by 4 bases, and 16 bases separated the two germline ends. Germline loops: CDR1 SGHRS, CDR2 YFSETQ. This CDR3 is built from 15 residues. CDR3 sequence reads: CASSSDLGGPETQYF. The CDR3 region has the DNA TGCGCCAGCAGCTCCGATCTTGGGGGTCCAGAGACCCAGTACTTC.

This clonotype was found once. DNA for the CDR3: TGTGCCAGCAGCTTGGGCAGGCAATCGAACACTGAAGCTTTCTTT. Amino acid sequence: CASSLGRQSNTEAFF. The V gene is TRBV7-3, the J gene TRBJ1-1; no reliable D call. The CDR3 sequence is 15 residues long. The germline gives CDR1 SGHTA, CDR2 FQGTGA. V lost 3 bases, J lost 1 base, and 12 bases lay in between.

The J gene is TRBJ2-1, the V gene TRBV7-9, with 11 bases matching TRBD2. Losses at the gene ends were 5 bases for V and 4 bases for J; bases not matched to a gene: 7. Germline V gene lookup returns CDR1 SEHNR and CDR2 FQNEAQ (reference sequence). This CDR3 has 16 residues. CDR3 DNA sequence: TGTGCCAGCAGCACGACTAGCGGGAAATCTTACAATGAGCAGTTCTTC. This sequence encodes CASSTTSGKSYNEQFF.

This clonotype has ten or more counts. The chain is built from TRBV7-9 and TRBJ2-3; TRBD2 matches at 9 bases. Germline V gene sequence: CDR1 SEHNR, CDR2 FQNEAQ (reference sequence). J lost 0 bases, V lost 3 bases, and 10 bases had no gene match. The CDR3 length is 18 residues. CDR3 coding DNA: TGTGCCAGCAGCTTTATAGCGGGAGCCCTAAGGAGCACAGATACGCAGTATTTT. Translating it yields CASSFIAGALRSTDTQYF.

The chain employs TRBV6-2 or TRBV6-3 and TRBJ2-1; TRBD1 agrees at 7 bases. Germline trimming cut 5 bases from V and 3 bases from J; bases unmatched to any gene: 10. This CDR3 comprises 16 residues. Germline V lookup: CDR1 MNHEY, CDR2 SVGEGT. The CDR3 region is CASSRSGTAFYNEQFF. The CDR3 DNA reads as TGTGCCAGCAGTAGATCTGGGACAGCGTTCTACAATGAGCAGTTCTTC.

There are many counts of this clonotype. V usage is TRBV7-2 and J usage is TRBJ1-2; TRBD1 matches 7 bases. V lost 1 base, J lost 4 bases, and 6 bases stayed unmatched. Per the germline V gene, CDR1 is SGHTA and CDR2 is FQGNSA. The CDR3 loop spans 15 amino acids. In nucleotides, the CDR3 is TGTGCCAGCAGCTTAGAGAGGGGGCTAATCTATGGCTACACCTTC. It specifies CASSLERGLIYGYTF.

V gene TRBV29-1 combines with J gene TRBJ2-1, with 7 bases that match TRBD2. Germline V CDR1 and CDR2: SQVTM, ANQGSEA. Trimming at V came to 5 bases and at J to 3 bases, leaving 4 bases not matched to a gene. The CDR3 has 13 amino acids. This chain's CDR3 is CSVQLASYNEQFF. DNA of the CDR3: TGCAGCGTTCAACTAGCGAGCTACAATGAGCAGTTCTTC.

This clonotype was detected once. The chain carries TRBV18 and TRBJ2-1; D possibly corresponds to TRBD1 (6 bases). V was pared by 2 bases and J by 3 bases, with 8 bases between. The CDR3 runs 14 residues. CDR1 KGHSH and CDR2 LQKENI come from the germline V gene. In DNA, the CDR3 is TGTGCCAGCTCACCATCCAGGGGCTACAATGAGCAGTTCTTC. It yields the protein CASSPSRGYNEQFF.

This clonotype showed up many times. The rearrangement uses TRBV7-6 and TRBJ1-3; unclear D gene. Germline CDR1 SGHVS, CDR2 FNYEAQ. V dropped 4 bases and J dropped 0 bases, with 10 bases sitting between them. The CDR3 is 15 residues long. The CDR3 sequence: CASSYDLNSGNTIYF. The CDR3, as DNA: TGTGCCAGCAGCTATGATCTAAACTCTGGAAACACCATATATTTT.

A few counts support this clonotype. The V and J genes are TRBV7-2 and TRBJ2-1, with 9 bases lining up with TRBD2. The CDR3 has 15 amino acids. With V trimmed by 1 base and J by 6 bases, 4 bases remained unmatched. Germline lookup yields CDR1 SGHTA and CDR2 FQGNSA. The CDR3 coding sequence is TGTGCCAGCAGCTTAGATCCTAGCGGGATCAATGAGCAGTTCTTC. This sequence encodes CASSLDPSGINEQFF.

The chain uses TRBV6-2 or TRBV6-3 and TRBJ2-7; D is undetermined. The V gene lost 2 bases and the J gene lost 9 bases, with 11 bases spanning the gap. The CDR3 length is 12 residues. CDR1 and CDR2 from the germline V gene are MNHEY and SVGEGT. DNA of the CDR3: TGTGCCAGCAGTTACAGGGAACGAGGGCAGTACTTC. This translates into CASSYRERGQYF.

The CDR3 region is CASSSARVGYEQYF. The CDR3 bases are TGTGCCAGCAGTTCGGCCAGGGTAGGTTACGAGCAGTACTTC. The chain couples TRBV6-8 to TRBJ2-7; the D gene is possibly TRBD1 (5 bases). V lost 4 bases and J 4 bases, leaving 14 bases between the germline ends. From germline, CDR1 is MNHGY and CDR2 SAAAGT. The CDR3 covers 14 residues.

The chain uses TRBV27 and TRBJ2-1; D remains ambiguous. Trimming pared 3 bases from V and 2 bases from J, leaving 8 bases between. The CDR3 contains 14 residues. Germline lookup yields CDR1 MNHEY and CDR2 SMNVEV (reference sequence). CDR3 DNA: TGTGCCAGCAGTTTTGGATCTACCTACAATGAGCAGTTCTTC. This encodes CASSFGSTYNEQFF.

The sample holds a few counts of this clonotype. Mismatch with germline at one junction end may stem from a read error. The genes are TRBV28 and TRBJ1-4; possibly TRBD1 for D (5 bases). Germline assignment: CDR1 MDHEN and CDR2 SYDVKM. CDR3 length: 11 residues. The CDR3 region is CASSSRGGVLF. In DNA form, the CDR3 reads TGTGCCAGCAGTTCCCGTGGGGGGGTTCTTTTT.

This clonotype was seen more than once but under ten times. The CDR3 here is CASSQGAGGRYEQYF. The CDR3 DNA follows: TGTGCCAGCAGCCAGGGGGCAGGGGGACGCTACGAGCAGTACTTC. The chain joins TRBV14 to TRBJ2-7; TRBD1 matches 7 bases. Germline CDR1 is SGHDN and CDR2 is FVKESK. The length of the CDR3 is 15 residues. J gave up 3 bases and V 3 bases, and 8 bases lay outside the gene matches. Variable domain in full (rest from reference TRBV14 and TRBJ2-7): EAGVTQFPSHSVIEKGQTVTLRCDPISGHDNLYWYRRVMGKEIKFLLHFVKESKQDESGMPNNRFLAERTGGTYSTLKVQPAELEDSGVYFCASSQGAGGRYEQYFGPGTRLTVT.

This clonotype turned up a few times. The rearrangement links TRBV7-2 to TRBJ2-7; 10 bases map to TRBD1. Germline CDR1 and CDR2: SGHTA and FQGNSA. The junction had 8 bases not matched to a gene; V was cut back by 5 bases and J by 4 bases. CDR3 size: 15 residues. In nucleotides, the CDR3 is TGTGCCAGCAGCCCTGGACAGGGGGGTTCTTACGAGCAGTACTTC. It is translated as CASSPGQGGSYEQYF.

V is TRBV27 and J is TRBJ2-4; D tentatively fits TRBD1 or TRBD2 (5 bases each). Germline-derived CDR1 and CDR2 are MNHEY and SMNVEV (reference sequence). The V gene lost 5 bases and the J gene lost 10 bases, with 15 bases spanning the gap. This CDR3 has 13 residues. CDR3 nucleotides: TGTGCCAGCAGTCTCCGACAGAGCGGAATTCAGTACTTC. This encodes CASSLRQSGIQYF.

The J gene is TRBJ2-5, the V gene TRBV7-9, with D perhaps matching TRBD1 or TRBD2 (6 bases each). The germline V gene has CDR1 SEHNR and CDR2 FQNEAQ (reference sequence). The CDR3 is made up of 16 amino acids. V lost 3 bases, J lost 0 bases, and 14 bases lay in between. In DNA, the CDR3 is TGTGCCAGCAGCTTCCGCGGGACACTGTACCAAGAGACCCAGTACTTC. Translating gives CASSFRGTLYQETQYF.